In this sample, the clone carrying this T cell receptor (beta chain) turned up a few times. Its specificity is not known. The data stem from a study of vaccination and CD4 T cells after COVID-19. Study background: Treatment of control cultures consisted of a CEFX pool, an HIV-1 Nef pool, or no peptide.

The CDR3 contains 15 residues. V dropped 1 base and J dropped 4 bases, with 13 bases sitting between them. Germline lookup yields CDR1 SGHTA and CDR2 FQGNSA. Points from the study as a whole: Among reactive clones from convalescent patients, a median 86.3% appeared only post-vaccination. The analysis of convalescent patients involved relatively few individuals and lacked early post-infection timepoints.

The Oncomine TCR Beta short-read assay generated sequence data from the DNA of cultured CD4+ T cells. A single record per CDR3 protein comes from TCRdb applying MiXCR to the PCR reads. There are about 21,000 distinct CDR3 sequences in the sample; roughly three fifths occur only once, and 10% to 13% lies in the top ten. Described treatment: roughly ten-day PBMC culture with coronavirus spike peptide pools or control peptides (ViraFEST assay). The source of this sequence is a human donor who had recovered from COVID-19. The V and J genes are TRBV7-2 and TRBJ1-1; D gene unclear. The sequenced sample consisted of CD4+ T cells from blood, cultured in vitro. For the CDR3, the DNA is TGTGCCAGCAGCTTAGGAGCCAAGGGTGCCACTGAAGCTTTCTTT. Translated: CASSLGAKGATEAFF.